This T cell receptor (beta chain) was observed in a study of Graves' ophthalmopathy and Graves' hyperthyroidism. CDR1 MNHEY and CDR2 SVGEGT come from the germline V gene. The V end was cut by 6 bases, the J end by 6 bases, with 9 bases between. The CDR3 is 11 amino acids. Broader study findings: Ophthalmopathy versus stable hyperthyroidism: 13-signature model gave less than 90% sensitivity, approximately 80% specificity.

From RNA, the CDR3 regions of TCR beta chains were amplified and sequenced. The library came from an HTBI-primed first-round RT-PCR and a second-round multiplex PCR. Via MiXCR, TCRdb re-called the multiplex PCR reads, giving one row per CDR3 protein. The table records about 500,000 distinct CDR3 sequences, roughly 14% of them present only once. There are many counts of this clonotype. The antigen is unknown. The rearrangement links TRBV6-2 or TRBV6-3 to TRBJ2-7; D possibly corresponds to TRBD1 (6 bases). This TCR was recovered from a woman aged 30 to 39 with Graves' ophthalmopathy. Sequencing was carried out using blood. The CDR3 DNA reads as TGTGCCAGCAGCCGAGGGGGCGAGCAGTACTTC. Protein product: CASSRGGEQYF.